Below, 5 T cell receptor beta chains from the same sample are listed, as sequenced in a study of blood T cell repertoires in COVID-19. Here immunoSEQ multiplex PCR was the method, and the copy in TCRdb shows in-frame clones only, minus some. Found here are approximately 200,000 clones, over 80% of them singletons; the top ten hold less than 3.5%. Sequencing input: peripheral blood. The receptors here all came from a man younger than 45 with COVID-19, enrolled during active disease.

This chain joins TRBV5-1 and TRBJ1-2, with D perhaps TRBD1 (6 bases). The CDR3 spans 15 residues. Germline loops: CDR1 SGHRS, CDR2 YFSETQ. Between the trimmed V and J ends, which lost 4 bases and 8 bases, there was a span of 21 bases. CDR3 sequence: CASSLRIAGEGGYTF. CDR3 sequence (DNA): TGCGCCAGCAGCCTCAGGATAGCAGGGGAGGGAGGCTACACCTTC.

Turning to this clone: This sample includes further DNA sequences coding for the same CDR3. The V and J genes are TRBV19 and TRBJ2-1; 7 bases line up with TRBD1. V shed 6 bases and J 4 bases; nucleotides not matched to a gene: 0. This CDR3 has 12 amino acids. Germline CDR1 reads LNHDA; CDR2 reads SQIVND (reference sequence). DNA for the CDR3: TGTGCCAGTAGACAGGGGTACAATGAGCAGTTCTTC. It translates to CASRQGYNEQFF. The full variable domain, completed using reference TRBV19 and TRBJ2-1, is DGGITQSPKYLFRKEGQNVTLSCEQNLNHDAMYWYRQDPGQGLRLIYYSQIVNDFQKGDIAEGYSVSREKKESFPLTVTSAQKNPTAFYLCASRQGYNEQFFGPGTRLTVL.

This chain links TRBV7-2 with TRBJ2-1, with TRBD2 matching 11 bases. This CDR3 comprises 15 residues. The V and J ends lost 3 bases and 5 bases, in that order; junction bases with no gene match: 3. Germline loops: CDR1 SGHTA, CDR2 FQGNSA. The CDR3 DNA reads TGTGCCAGCAGCTTGACTAGCGGGAAGAACAATGAGCAGTTCTTC. Protein product: CASSLTSGKNNEQFF.

The chain is built from TRBV19 and TRBJ1-5, with D unresolved. This CDR3 is built from 14 residues. The germline CDR1 and CDR2 sequences are LNHDA and SQIVND (reference sequence). V lost 6 bases, J lost 4 bases, and 13 bases lay in between. The DNA of the CDR3 is TGTGCCAGTAGGGGTGACAACCGAAATCAGCCCCAGCATTTT. Its translation is CASRGDNRNQPQHF. The variable domain in full, with the rest retrieved from reference TRBV19 and TRBJ1-5, is DGGITQSPKYLFRKEGQNVTLSCEQNLNHDAMYWYRQDPGQGLRLIYYSQIVNDFQKGDIAEGYSVSREKKESFPLTVTSAQKNPTAFYLCASRGDNRNQPQHFGDGTRLSIL.

This chain joins TRBV14 and TRBJ2-1; 7 bases align to TRBD2. Germline V gives CDR1 SGHDN, CDR2 FVKESK. The CDR3 totals 16 residues. V lost 1 base, J lost 4 bases, and 7 bases stayed unmatched. For the CDR3, the DNA is TGTGCCAGCAGCCAAGGTGGGACTATCCTATACAATGAGCAGTTCTTC. It translates to CASSQGGTILYNEQFF.